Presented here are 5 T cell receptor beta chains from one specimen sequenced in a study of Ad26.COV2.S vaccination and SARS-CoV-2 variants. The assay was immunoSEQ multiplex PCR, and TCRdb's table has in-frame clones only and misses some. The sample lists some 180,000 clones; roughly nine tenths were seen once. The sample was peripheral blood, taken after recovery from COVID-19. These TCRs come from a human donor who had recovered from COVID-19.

Written as DNA, the CDR3 is TGTGCCAGCAGCCTCTCTAGCGGGGGAGCCTACGAGCAGTACTTC. Translation: CASSLSSGGAYEQYF. The chain is built from TRBV7-9 and TRBJ2-7, with 10 bases aligning to TRBD2. Germline values: CDR1 SEHNR, CDR2 FQNEAQ (reference sequence). CDR3 size: 15 residues. V lost 5 bases, J lost 2 bases, and 6 bases stayed unmatched.

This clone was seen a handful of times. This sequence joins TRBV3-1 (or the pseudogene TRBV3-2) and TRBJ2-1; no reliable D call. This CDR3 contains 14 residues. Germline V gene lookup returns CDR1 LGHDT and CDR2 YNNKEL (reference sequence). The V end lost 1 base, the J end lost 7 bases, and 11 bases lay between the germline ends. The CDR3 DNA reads TGTGCCAGCAGCCAAGGGAGCCTTGAGAATGAGCAGTTCTTC. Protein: CASSQGSLENEQFF.

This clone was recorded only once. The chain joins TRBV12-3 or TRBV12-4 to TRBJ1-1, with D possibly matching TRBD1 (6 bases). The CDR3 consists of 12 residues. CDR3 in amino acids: CAADRLNTEAFF. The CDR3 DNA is TGTGCTGCGGACAGACTGAACACTGAAGCTTTCTTT.

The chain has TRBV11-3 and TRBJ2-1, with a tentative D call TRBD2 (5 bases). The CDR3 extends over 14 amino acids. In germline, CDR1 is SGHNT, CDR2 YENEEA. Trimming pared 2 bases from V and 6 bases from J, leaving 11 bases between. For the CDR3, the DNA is TGTGCCAGCAGCTTACGAGGGCCGGGCAATGAGCAGTTCTTC. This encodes CASSLRGPGNEQFF.

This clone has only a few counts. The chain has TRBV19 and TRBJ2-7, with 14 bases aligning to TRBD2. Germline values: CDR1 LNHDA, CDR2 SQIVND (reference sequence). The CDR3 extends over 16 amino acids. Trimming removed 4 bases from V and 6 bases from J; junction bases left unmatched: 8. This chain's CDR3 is CASSTGLAGAIGEQYF. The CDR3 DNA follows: TGTGCCAGTAGTACGGGACTAGCGGGAGCGATTGGCGAGCAGTACTTC.